Described below is a single TCR beta chain sequence and its context. This record belongs to a study of blood T cell repertoires in COVID-19. Study-wide context: PBMCs, B-cell-depleted T cells, or T cells were the source of the cDNA or gDNA that made up the material.

Original analysis: From reference gene primer amplification, estimates of nucleated cell counts were derived. Clones were read by immunoSEQ multiplex PCR, and TCRdb kept only the in-frame ones, dropping some. Clone size and the V and J calls come from that table; the DNA yielded D and trimming. The sample lists over 450,000 clones, 85% to 90% occurring once. The CDR3 contains 14 residues. From germline, CDR1 is MGHRA and CDR2 YSYEKL. V was pared by 1 base and J by 6 bases, with 5 bases of the junction left unmatched. The gene calls are TRBV4-1 and TRBJ1-1; 7 bases map to TRBD1. This receptor was taken from a woman aged 45 to 65 with COVID-19, enrolled during active disease. The sequenced sample was peripheral blood. CDR3 DNA: TGCGCCAGCAGCCAAGGACAGGGCCGCGCTGAAGCTTTCTTT. It is translated as CASSQGQGRAEAFF.